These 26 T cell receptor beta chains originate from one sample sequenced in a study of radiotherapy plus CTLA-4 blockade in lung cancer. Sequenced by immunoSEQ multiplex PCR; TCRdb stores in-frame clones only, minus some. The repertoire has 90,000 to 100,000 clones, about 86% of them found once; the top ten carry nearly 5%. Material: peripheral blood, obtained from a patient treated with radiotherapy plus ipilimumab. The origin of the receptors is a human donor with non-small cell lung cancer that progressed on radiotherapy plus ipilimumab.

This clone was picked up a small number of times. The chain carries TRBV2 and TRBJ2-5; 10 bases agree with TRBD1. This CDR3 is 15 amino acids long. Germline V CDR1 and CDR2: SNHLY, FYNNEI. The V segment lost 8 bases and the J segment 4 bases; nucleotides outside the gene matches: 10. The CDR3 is CASPTDRGGRETQYF. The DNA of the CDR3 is TGTGCCAGCCCCACGGACAGGGGGGGTCGAGAGACCCAGTACTTC.

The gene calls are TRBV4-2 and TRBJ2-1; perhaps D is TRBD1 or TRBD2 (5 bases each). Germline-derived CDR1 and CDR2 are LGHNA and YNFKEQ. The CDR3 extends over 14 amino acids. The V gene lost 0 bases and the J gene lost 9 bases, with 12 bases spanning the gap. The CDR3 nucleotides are TGTGCCAGCAGCCAAGAAGGCCCGAGGGGTGAGCAGTTCTTC. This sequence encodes CASSQEGPRGEQFF.

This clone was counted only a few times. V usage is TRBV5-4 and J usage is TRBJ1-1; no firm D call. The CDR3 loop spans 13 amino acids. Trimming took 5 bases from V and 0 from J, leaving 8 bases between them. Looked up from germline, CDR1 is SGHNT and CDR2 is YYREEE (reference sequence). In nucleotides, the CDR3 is TGTGCCAGCAGTTACCCGATGAACACTGAAGCTTTCTTT. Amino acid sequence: CASSYPMNTEAFF. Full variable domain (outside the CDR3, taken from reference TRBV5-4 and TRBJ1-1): ETGVTQSPTHLIKTRGQQVTLRCSSQSGHNTVSWYQQALGQGPQFIFQYYREEENGRGNFPPRFSGLQFPNYSSELNVNALELDDSALYLCASSYPMNTEAFFGQGTRLTVV.

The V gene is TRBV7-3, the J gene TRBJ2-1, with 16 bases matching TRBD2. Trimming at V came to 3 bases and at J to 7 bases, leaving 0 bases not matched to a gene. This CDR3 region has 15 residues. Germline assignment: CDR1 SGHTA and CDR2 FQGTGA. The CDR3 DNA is TGTGCCAGCAGCTTGGGACTAGCGGGAGGGAATGAGCAGTTCTTC. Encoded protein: CASSLGLAGGNEQFF. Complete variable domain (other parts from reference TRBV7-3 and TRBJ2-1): GAGVSQTPSNKVTEKGKYVELRCDPISGHTALYWYRQSLGQGPEFLIYFQGTGAADDSGLPNDRFFAVRPEGSVSTLKIQRTERGDSAVYLCASSLGLAGGNEQFFGPGTRLTVL.

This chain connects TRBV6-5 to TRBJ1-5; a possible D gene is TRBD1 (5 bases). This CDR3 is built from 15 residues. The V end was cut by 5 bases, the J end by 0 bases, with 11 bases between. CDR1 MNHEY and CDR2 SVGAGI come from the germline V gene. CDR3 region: CASSPLGVSNQPQHF. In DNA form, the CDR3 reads TGTGCCAGCAGTCCCCTGGGGGTTAGCAATCAGCCCCAGCATTTT.

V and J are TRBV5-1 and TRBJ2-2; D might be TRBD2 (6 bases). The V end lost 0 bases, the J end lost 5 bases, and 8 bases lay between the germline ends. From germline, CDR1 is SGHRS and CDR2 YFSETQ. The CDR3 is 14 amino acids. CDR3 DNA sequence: TGCGCCAGCAGCTTGGCCAGCGGGACCGGGGAGCTGTTTTTT. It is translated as CASSLASGTGELFF.

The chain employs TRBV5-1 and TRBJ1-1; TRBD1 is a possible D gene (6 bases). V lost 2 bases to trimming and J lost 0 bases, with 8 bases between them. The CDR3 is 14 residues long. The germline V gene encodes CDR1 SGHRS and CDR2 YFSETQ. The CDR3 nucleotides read TGCGCCAGCAGCTTCGGGGGCATGAACACTGAAGCTTTCTTT. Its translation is CASSFGGMNTEAFF. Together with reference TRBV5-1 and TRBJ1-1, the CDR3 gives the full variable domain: KAGVTQTPRYLIKTRGQQVTLSCSPISGHRSVSWYQQTPGQGLQFLFEYFSETQRNKGNFPGRFSGRQFSNSRSEMNVSTLELGDSALYLCASSFGGMNTEAFFGQGTRLTVV.

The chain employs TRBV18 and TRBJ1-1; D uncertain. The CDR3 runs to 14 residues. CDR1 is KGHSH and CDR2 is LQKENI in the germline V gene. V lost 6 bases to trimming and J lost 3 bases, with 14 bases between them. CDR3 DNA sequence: TGTGCCAGCTCCCCAGCGCTTCGAGACACTGAAGCTTTCTTT. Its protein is CASSPALRDTEAFF. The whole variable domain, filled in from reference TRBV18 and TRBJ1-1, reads NAGVMQNPRHLVRRRGQEARLRCSPMKGHSHVYWYRQLPEEGLKFMVYLQKENIIDESGMPKERFSAEFPKEGPSILRIQQVVRGDSAAYFCASSPALRDTEAFFGQGTRLTVV.

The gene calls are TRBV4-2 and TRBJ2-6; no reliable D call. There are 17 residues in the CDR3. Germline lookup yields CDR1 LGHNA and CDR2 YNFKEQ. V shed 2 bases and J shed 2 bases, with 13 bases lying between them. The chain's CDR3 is CASSQSLQKPGANVLTF. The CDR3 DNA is TGTGCCAGCAGCCAATCCTTACAGAAACCTGGGGCCAACGTCCTGACTTTC.

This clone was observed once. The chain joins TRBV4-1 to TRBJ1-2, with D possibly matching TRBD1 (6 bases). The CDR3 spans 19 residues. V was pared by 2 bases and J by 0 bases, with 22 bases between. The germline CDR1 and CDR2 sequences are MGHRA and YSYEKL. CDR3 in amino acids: CASSQMVGGQGIANYGYTF. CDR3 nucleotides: TGCGCCAGCAGCCAAATGGTCGGGGGGCAGGGAATTGCTAACTATGGCTACACCTTC.

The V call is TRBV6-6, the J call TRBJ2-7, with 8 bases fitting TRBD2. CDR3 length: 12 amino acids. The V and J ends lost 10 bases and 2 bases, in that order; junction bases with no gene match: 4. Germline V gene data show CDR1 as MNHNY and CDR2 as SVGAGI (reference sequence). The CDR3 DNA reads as TGTGCCATCCGGGGGGGGGCCTACGAGCAGTACTTC. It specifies CAIRGGAYEQYF.

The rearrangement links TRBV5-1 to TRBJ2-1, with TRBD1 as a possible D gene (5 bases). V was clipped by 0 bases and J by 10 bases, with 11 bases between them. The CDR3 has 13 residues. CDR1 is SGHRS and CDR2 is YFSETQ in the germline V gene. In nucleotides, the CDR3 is TGCGCCAGCAGCTTGGTTACAGGTGTCGAGCAGTTCTTC. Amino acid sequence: CASSLVTGVEQFF.

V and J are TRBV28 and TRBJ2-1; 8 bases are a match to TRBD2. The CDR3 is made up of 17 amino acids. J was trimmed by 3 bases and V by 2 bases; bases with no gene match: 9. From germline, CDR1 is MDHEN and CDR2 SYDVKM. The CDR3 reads CASSLGFLAGYYNEQFF. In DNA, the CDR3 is TGTGCCAGCAGTTTAGGTTTTCTAGCGGGCTACTACAATGAGCAGTTCTTC.

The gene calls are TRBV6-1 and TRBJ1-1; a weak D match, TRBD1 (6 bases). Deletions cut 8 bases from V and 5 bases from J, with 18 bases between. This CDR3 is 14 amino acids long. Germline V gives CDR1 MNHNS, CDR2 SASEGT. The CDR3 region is CASLLGGAGTEAFF. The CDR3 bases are TGTGCCAGCTTACTCGGGGGGGCCGGGACTGAAGCTTTCTTT.

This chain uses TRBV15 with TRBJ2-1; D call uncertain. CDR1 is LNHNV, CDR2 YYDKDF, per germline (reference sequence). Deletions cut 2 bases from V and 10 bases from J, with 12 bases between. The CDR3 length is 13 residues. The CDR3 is CATSRPTNGEQFF. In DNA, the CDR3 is TGTGCCACCAGCAGACCCACTAATGGAGAGCAGTTCTTC.

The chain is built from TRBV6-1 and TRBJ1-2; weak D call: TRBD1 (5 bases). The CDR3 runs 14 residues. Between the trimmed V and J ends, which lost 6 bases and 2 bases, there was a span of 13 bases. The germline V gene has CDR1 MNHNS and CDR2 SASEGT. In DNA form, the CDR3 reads TGTGCCAGCAGCCCCGACAGAGCCAACTATGGCTACACCTTC. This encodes CASSPDRANYGYTF.

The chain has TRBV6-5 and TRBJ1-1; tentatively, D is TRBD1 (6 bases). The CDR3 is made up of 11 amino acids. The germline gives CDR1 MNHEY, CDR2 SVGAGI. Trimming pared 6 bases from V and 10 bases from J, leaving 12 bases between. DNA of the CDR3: TGTGCCAGCAGGCTGACAGGAAGAGCTTTCTTT. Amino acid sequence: CASRLTGRAFF.

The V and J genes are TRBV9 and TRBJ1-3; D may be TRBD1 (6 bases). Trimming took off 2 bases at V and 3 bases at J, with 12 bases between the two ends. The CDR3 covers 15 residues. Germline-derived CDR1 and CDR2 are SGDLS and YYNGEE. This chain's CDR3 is CASSVGNRVGNTIYF. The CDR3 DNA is TGTGCCAGCAGCGTGGGGAACAGGGTTGGAAACACCATATATTTT.

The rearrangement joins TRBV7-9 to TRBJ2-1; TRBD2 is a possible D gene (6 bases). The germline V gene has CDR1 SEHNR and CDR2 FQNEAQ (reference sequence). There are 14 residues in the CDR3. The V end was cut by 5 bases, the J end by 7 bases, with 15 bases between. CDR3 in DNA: TGTGCCAGCAGCGGGACTTATAGCGGAAATGAGCAGTTCTTC. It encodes CASSGTYSGNEQFF.

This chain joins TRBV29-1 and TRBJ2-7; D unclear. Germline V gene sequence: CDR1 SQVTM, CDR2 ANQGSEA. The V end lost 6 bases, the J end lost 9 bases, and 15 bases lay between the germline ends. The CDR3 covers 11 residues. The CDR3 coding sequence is TGCAGCGTAGTTTCTGGGCAGTGGCAGTACTTC. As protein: CSVVSGQWQYF.

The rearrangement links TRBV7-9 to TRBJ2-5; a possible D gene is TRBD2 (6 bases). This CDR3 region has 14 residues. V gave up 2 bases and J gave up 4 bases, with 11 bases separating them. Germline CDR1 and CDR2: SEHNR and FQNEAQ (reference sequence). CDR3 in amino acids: CASSLTGVRETQYF. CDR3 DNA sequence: TGTGCCAGCAGCTTAACGGGAGTGAGAGAGACCCAGTACTTC.

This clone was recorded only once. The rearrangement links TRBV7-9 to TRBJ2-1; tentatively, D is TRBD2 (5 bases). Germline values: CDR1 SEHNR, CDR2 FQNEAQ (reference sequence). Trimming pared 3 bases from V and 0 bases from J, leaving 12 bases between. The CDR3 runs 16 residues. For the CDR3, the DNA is TGTGCCAGCAGCTTCTCGCGGAGGAGCTCCTACAATGAGCAGTTCTTC. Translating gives CASSFSRRSSYNEQFF.

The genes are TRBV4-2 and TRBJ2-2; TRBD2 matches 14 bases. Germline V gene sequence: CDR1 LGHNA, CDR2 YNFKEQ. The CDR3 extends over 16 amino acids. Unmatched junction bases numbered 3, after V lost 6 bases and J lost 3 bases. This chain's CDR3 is CASRGLAGEDTGELFF. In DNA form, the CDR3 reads TGTGCCAGCAGGGGACTAGCGGGAGAGGACACCGGGGAGCTGTTTTTT.

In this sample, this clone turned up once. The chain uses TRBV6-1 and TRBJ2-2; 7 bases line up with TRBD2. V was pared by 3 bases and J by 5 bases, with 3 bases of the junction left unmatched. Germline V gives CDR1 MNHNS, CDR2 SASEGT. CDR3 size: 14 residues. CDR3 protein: CASSELLATGELFF. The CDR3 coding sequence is TGTGCCAGCAGTGAGCTACTAGCGACCGGGGAGCTGTTTTTT.

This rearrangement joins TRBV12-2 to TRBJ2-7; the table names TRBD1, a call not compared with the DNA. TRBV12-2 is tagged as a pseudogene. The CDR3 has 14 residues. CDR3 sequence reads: CASRPGHPYYEQYF. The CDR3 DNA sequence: TGTGCAAGTCGCCCAGGACACCCGTACTACGAGCAGTACTTC.

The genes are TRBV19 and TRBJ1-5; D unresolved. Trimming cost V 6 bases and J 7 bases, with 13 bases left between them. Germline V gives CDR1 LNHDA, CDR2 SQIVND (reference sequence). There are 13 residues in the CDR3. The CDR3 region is CASRPPFGQPQHF. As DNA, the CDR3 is TGTGCCAGTAGGCCCCCCTTTGGACAGCCCCAGCATTTT.